A selection of T cell receptor beta chains follows, all from one sample in a study of CD8+ T cells in alopecia areata. Profiling relied on immunoSEQ multiplex PCR, and the TCRdb table lists in-frame clones only, not all of them. The table records about 130,000 clones, roughly 53% of them present only once. This material consisted of CD4+ T cells sorted from blood, taken at week 0. These receptors originate from a human donor with alopecia areata. CDR3s include the opening cysteine and the closing phenylalanine or tryptophan. D genes are given only for firm matches. Clone sizes are given selectively: once, few, many, or a class where the clone is expanded.

clone size,CDR3 length,V gene,J gene,D gene,CDR3 protein,CDR3 DNA
.,14,TRBV18,TRBJ1-5,.,CASSPGFLDQPQHF,TGTGCCAGCTCACCGGGCTTCCTTGATCAGCCCCAGCATTTT
.,13,TRBV29-1,TRBJ2-6,.,CSVAQSGANVLTF,TGCAGCGTTGCCCAATCTGGGGCCAACGTCCTGACTTTC
.,14,TRBV15,TRBJ2-7,.,CATSRDRVRGEQYF,TGTGCCACCAGCAGAGATCGTGTCAGGGGCGAGCAGTACTTC
.,12,TRBV28,TRBJ2-5,.,CASSPLGRTQYF,TGTGCCAGCAGCCCGCTAGGTCGGACCCAGTACTTC
few,15,TRBV29-1,TRBJ2-5,TRBD2,CSATPGGGSRETQYF,TGCAGCGCGACACCGGGGGGAGGAAGTCGAGAGACCCAGTACTTC
many,12,TRBV7-9,TRBJ1-1,.,CASSLYGTEAFF,TGTGCCAGCAGCTTATACGGGACAGAAGCTTTCTTT
.,14,TRBV7-9,TRBJ1-1,.,CASSLGAMNTEAFF,TGTGCCAGCAGCTTAGGAGCCATGAACACTGAAGCTTTCTTT
.,13,TRBV29-1,TRBJ2-3,.,CSVEVRSTDTQYF,TGCAGCGTTGAGGTCAGGAGCACAGATACGCAGTATTTT
.,13,TRBV30,TRBJ1-6,TRBD1,CAWTRQGVSPLHF,TGTGCCTGGACGCGGCAGGGGGTTTCACCCCTCCACTTT
.,15,TRBV5-1,TRBJ2-5,TRBD2,CASSAGTMPQETQYF,TGCGCCAGCAGCGCCGGGACTATGCCCCAAGAGACCCAGTACTTC
.,15,TRBV9,TRBJ2-5,TRBD1,CASSGQGIRQETQYF,TGTGCCAGCAGCGGACAGGGTATAAGGCAAGAGACCCAGTACTTC
.,16,TRBV11-3,TRBJ2-5,TRBD2,CASSSAWLAGPETQYF,TGTGCCAGCAGCTCCGCGTGGTTAGCGGGGCCGGAGACCCAGTACTTC
.,13,TRBV5-4,TRBJ1-1,.,CASSLEPNTEAFF,TGTGCCAGCAGCTTGGAGCCGAACACTGAAGCTTTCTTT
few,14,TRBV12-5,TRBJ2-1,.,CASGLFGGAGEQFF,TGTGCTAGTGGTTTGTTTGGGGGCGCAGGTGAGCAGTTCTTC
once,14,TRBV5-1,TRBJ1-1,TRBD1,CASSGRTGNTEAFF,TGCGCCAGCAGCGGAAGGACAGGGAACACTGAAGCTTTCTTT
.,13,TRBV29-1,TRBJ2-5,.,CSVDRWTQETQYF,TGCAGCGTTGACAGGTGGACTCAAGAGACCCAGTACTTC
.,14,TRBV7-2,TRBJ2-3,.,CASSFVVTTDTQYF,TGTGCCAGCAGCTTCGTAGTTACCACAGATACGCAGTATTTT
.,13,TRBV7-9,TRBJ2-7,.,CASSSDNSYEQYF,TGTGCCAGCAGCTCGGACAACTCCTACGAGCAGTACTTC
.,15,TRBV7-2,TRBJ1-5,.,CASSPKGGGNQPQHF,TGTGCCAGCAGCCCAAAGGGAGGGGGCAATCAGCCCCAGCATTTT
.,14,TRBV5-4,TRBJ1-2,.,CASSLWGVNYGYTF,TGTGCCAGCAGCTTGTGGGGAGTTAACTATGGCTACACCTTC
few,13,TRBV29-1,TRBJ1-5,.,CSVEYSSNQPQHF,TGCAGCGTTGAGTACAGTAGCAATCAGCCCCAGCATTTT
once,16,TRBV15,TRBJ2-5,.,CATSREARSRGETQYF,TGTGCCACCAGCAGAGAAGCGAGGAGTCGGGGAGAGACCCAGTACTTC
.,19,TRBV11-2,TRBJ2-3,.,CASSLVLQKLAKGVDTQYF,TGTGCCAGCAGCTTAGTTCTCCAGAAGCTAGCGAAGGGAGTAGATACGCAGTATTTT
.,16,TRBV6-6,TRBJ1-5,.,CASSFRQSNSNQPQHF,TGTGCCAGCAGTTTTCGGCAGTCTAACTCCAATCAGCCCCAGCATTTT
many,13,TRBV7-9,TRBJ2-1,.,CASSFSASNEQFF,TGTGCCAGCAGCTTCTCGGCCTCCAATGAGCAGTTCTTC
.,15,TRBV27,TRBJ2-7,.,CASSLQQGRVDEQYF,TGTGCCAGCAGTCTCCAACAGGGTAGGGTCGACGAGCAGTACTTC
.,13,TRBV7-9,TRBJ2-5,.,CAIPAGEGETQYF,TGTGCCATCCCAGCGGGTGAGGGGGAGACCCAGTACTTC
.,15,TRBV10-2,TRBJ1-2,TRBD1,CASSDHGTGRYGYTF,TGCGCCAGCAGTGACCACGGGACAGGGAGATATGGCTACACCTTC
.,16,TRBV23-1,TRBJ1-5,.,CASSQSQGIGDQPQHF,TGCGCCAGCAGTCAATCCCAGGGAATAGGGGATCAGCCCCAGCATTTT
.,13,TRBV29-1,TRBJ1-1,TRBD1,CSVARQGGTEAFF,TGCAGCGTTGCTCGACAGGGGGGAACTGAAGCTTTCTTT
.,17,TRBV7-2,TRBJ2-2,TRBD1,CASSLRPGQGKNGELFF,TGTGCCAGCAGCTTACGTCCGGGACAGGGAAAGAACGGGGAGCTGTTTTTT
.,11,TRBV5-6,TRBJ1-2,.,CASSLLGGLTF,TGTGCCAGCAGCCTCCTCGGAGGGCTCACCTTC
.,14,TRBV27,TRBJ2-7,.,CASRPRGSLSEQYF,TGTGCCAGCAGACCGCGCGGGTCCTTGTCTGAGCAGTACTTC
.,14,TRBV30,TRBJ1-2,.,CAWSLNKASGGYTF,TGTGCCTGGAGTTTGAATAAGGCAAGCGGTGGCTACACCTTC
few,13,TRBV5-1,TRBJ1-1,TRBD1,CASSTGGNTEAFF,TGCGCCAGCAGTACAGGGGGCAACACTGAAGCTTTCTTT
few,16,TRBV7-9,TRBJ2-3,.,CASSFEGGQRTDTQYF,TGTGCCAGCAGCTTTGAGGGGGGACAGAGAACAGATACGCAGTATTTT
few,17,TRBV30,TRBJ1-5,TRBD1,CAWSAGQGLYSNQPQHF,TGTGCCTGGAGTGCCGGACAGGGGCTTTATAGCAATCAGCCCCAGCATTTT
.,14,TRBV7-2,TRBJ2-5,TRBD1,CASSLDRGRETQYF,TGTGCCAGCAGCTTAGACAGGGGGCGTGAGACCCAGTACTTC
.,12,TRBV15,TRBJ2-6,.,CATSIGANVLTF,TGTGCCACCTCGATTGGGGCCAACGTCCTGACTTTC
many,16,TRBV4-1,TRBJ2-3,.,CASRQDGSSVGDTQYF,TGCGCCAGCAGACAAGATGGGAGCAGCGTAGGGGATACGCAGTATTTT